Presented here are 24 T cell receptor beta chains from one specimen sequenced in a study of OX40 agonist ivuxolimab in advanced cancers. Profiled with immunoSEQ multiplex PCR; TCRdb holds only in-frame clones, not every one. This sample has roughly 76,000 clones, with about 90% found just once. This material consisted of CD4+ or CD8+ T cells sorted from blood, taken in a trial of the OX40 agonist ivuxolimab. These receptors were obtained from an adult with an advanced solid tumor such as melanoma, head and neck, liver or kidney cancer.

J is TRBJ2-5 and V is TRBV5-4; 8 bases are a match to TRBD2. The V segment lost 4 bases and the J segment 5 bases; nucleotides outside the gene matches: 16. The CDR3 length is 17 residues. From germline, CDR1 is SGHNT and CDR2 YYREEE (reference sequence). The CDR3 DNA sequence: TGTGCCAGCAGCCCTCGTGCTCCGGGAGGGCCCGGTGAGACCCAGTACTTC. This translates into CASSPRAPGGPGETQYF. The variable domain in full, completed from reference TRBV5-4 and TRBJ2-5, reads ETGVTQSPTHLIKTRGQQVTLRCSSQSGHNTVSWYQQALGQGPQFIFQYYREEENGRGNFPPRFSGLQFPNYSSELNVNALELDDSALYLCASSPRAPGGPGETQYFGPGTRLLVL.

The chain recombines TRBV6-1 with TRBJ2-1, with 8 nucleotides matching TRBD2. The CDR3 is 16 amino acids. Trimming removed 1 base from V and 9 bases from J; junction bases left unmatched: 11. CDR1 MNHNS and CDR2 SASEGT come from the germline V gene. CDR3 bases: TGTGCCAGCAGTGAAGTGGTAGGTACCAGCGGGGGTGAGCAGTTCTTC. Protein: CASSEVVGTSGGEQFF.

The rearrangement joins TRBV11-3 to TRBJ2-3; 7 bases fit TRBD1. Germline values: CDR1 SGHNT, CDR2 YENEEA. The trim removed 5 bases at V and 5 bases at J, leaving 10 bases unmatched. This CDR3 spans 15 amino acids. Written as DNA, the CDR3 is TGTGCCAGCAGCGCGCAGACAGGGATCGTAGATACGCAGTATTTT. This gives the protein CASSAQTGIVDTQYF.

J is TRBJ1-1 and V is TRBV18; no firm D call. Deletions cut 4 bases from V and 7 bases from J, with 13 bases between. The CDR3 covers 13 residues. CDR1 is KGHSH and CDR2 is LQKENI in the germline V gene. The CDR3 nucleotides are TGTGCCAGCTCACTCATCGACGGGATTGAAGCTTTCTTT. Protein sequence: CASSLIDGIEAFF.

The chain carries TRBV5-1 and TRBJ2-7, with TRBD2 identical over 11 bases. The V and J ends lost 1 base and 6 bases, in that order; junction bases with no gene match: 3. The CDR3 extends over 14 amino acids. The germline gives CDR1 SGHRS, CDR2 YFSETQ. The CDR3 nucleotides are TGCGCCAGCAGCTTGACTAGCGGGAGTACCGAGCAGTACTTC. Its translation is CASSLTSGSTEQYF. Filled out from reference TRBV5-1 and TRBJ2-7, the complete variable domain reads KAGVTQTPRYLIKTRGQQVTLSCSPISGHRSVSWYQQTPGQGLQFLFEYFSETQRNKGNFPGRFSGRQFSNSRSEMNVSTLELGDSALYLCASSLTSGSTEQYFGPGTRLTVT.

The rearrangement uses TRBV5-1 and TRBJ2-3; 12 nucleotides line up with TRBD2. The CDR3 totals 18 residues. Trimming took 3 bases from V and 4 from J; bases not matched to a gene: 12. CDR1 is SGHRS, CDR2 YFSETQ, per germline. CDR3 sequence reads: CASSSGGLAGGPADTQYF. The CDR3 DNA sequence: TGCGCCAGCAGCTCTGGAGGGCTAGCGGGAGGGCCTGCAGATACGCAGTATTTT.

This clone was detected only a few times. The chain is built from TRBV5-1 and TRBJ1-1, with D perhaps TRBD1 (6 bases). Germline V gene data show CDR1 as SGHRS and CDR2 as YFSETQ. The V end lost 0 bases, the J end lost 8 bases, and 11 bases lay between the germline ends. The CDR3 covers 13 residues. CDR3 coding DNA: TGCGCCAGCAGCTTGGTTCAGGGGAGGGAAGCTTTCTTT. Protein sequence: CASSLVQGREAFF.

The chain uses TRBV28 and TRBJ2-5; either TRBD1 or TRBD2 may fit D (6 bases each). The CDR3 consists of 15 residues. The V gene lost 9 bases and the J gene lost 4 bases, with 21 bases spanning the gap. Germline lookup yields CDR1 MDHEN and CDR2 SYDVKM. In DNA form, the CDR3 reads TGTGCCAGTCGAAGGGGGGTTGTGAGCGGAGAGACCCAGTACTTC. Its translation: CASRRGVVSGETQYF.

The CDR3 region has the DNA TGTGCCAGCAGCGCCGGGACGTTAAACACTGAAGCTTTCTTT. Translated: CASSAGTLNTEAFF. The J gene is TRBJ1-1, the V gene TRBV7-2; TRBD1 is a possible D gene (5 bases). CDR1 and CDR2 from the germline V gene are SGHTA and FQGNSA. The CDR3 is made up of 14 amino acids. V gave up 5 bases and J gave up 2 bases, with 12 bases separating them.

The V and J genes are TRBV29-1 and TRBJ1-2; D is perhaps TRBD1 (6 bases). The CDR3 loop spans 13 amino acids. CDR1 SQVTM and CDR2 ANQGSEA come from the germline V gene. V shed 6 bases and J shed 6 bases, with 17 bases lying between them. The CDR3 spells CSVLGAGSDGYTF. The DNA of the CDR3 is TGCAGCGTCCTGGGGGCAGGGTCGGATGGCTACACCTTC.

This chain connects TRBV7-9 to TRBJ2-5; D remains ambiguous. CDR1 is SEHNR and CDR2 is FQNEAQ in the germline V gene (reference sequence). This CDR3 spans 13 amino acids. With 2 bases removed from V and 5 bases from J, the gap between germline ends came to 9 bases. The CDR3 loop reads CASSLPVGETQYF. The CDR3 bases are TGTGCCAGCAGCTTACCTGTCGGGGAGACCCAGTACTTC.

The chain carries TRBV25-1 and TRBJ2-5; TRBD2 aligns across 13 bases. This CDR3 region has 16 residues. CDR1 MGHDK and CDR2 SYGVNS come from the germline V gene. V trimming: 4 bases; J trimming: 4 bases; junction bases outside the gene matches: 6. CDR3 in amino acids: CASSVSGTSGTETQYF. The CDR3 DNA sequence: TGTGCCAGCAGTGTCTCCGGGACTAGCGGGACAGAGACCCAGTACTTC.

The chain joins TRBV18 to TRBJ2-3; D not certain. Germline V CDR1 and CDR2: KGHSH, LQKENI. The CDR3 spans 13 residues. Deletions cut 0 bases from V and 4 bases from J, with 5 bases between. The CDR3 reads CASSPPASDTQYF. CDR3 coding DNA: TGTGCCAGCTCACCACCGGCCTCAGATACGCAGTATTTT.

The rearrangement links TRBV5-1 to TRBJ2-5; D unclear. The J call may be faulty, since TRBJ2-7 better matches the DNA end. In germline, CDR1 is SGHRS, CDR2 YFSETQ. The CDR3 is made up of 14 amino acids. The CDR3 DNA is TGCGCCAGCAGCCTACGATCGGAAAACTACGAGCAGTACTTC. Its protein is CASSLRSENYEQYF.

J is TRBJ2-1 and V is TRBV7-2; possibly TRBD2 for D (6 bases). V was shortened by 5 bases and J by 6 bases, with 17 bases between the two germline ends. The CDR3 has 15 residues. Germline CDR1 reads SGHTA; CDR2 reads FQGNSA. In DNA form, the CDR3 reads TGTGCCAGCAGCCTCTGGGGAGGCCCTTCCAATGAGCAGTTCTTC. Translation: CASSLWGGPSNEQFF.

V gene TRBV7-8 combines with J gene TRBJ2-1, with D maybe TRBD2 (5 bases). Germline V gene lookup returns CDR1 SGHVS and CDR2 FQNEAQ. The CDR3 is 15 residues long. Trimming took 5 bases from V and 2 from J, leaving 13 bases between them. The CDR3 bases are TGTGCCAGCAGCCTCGACTCCGGGACCTACAATGAGCAGTTCTTC. Translating it yields CASSLDSGTYNEQFF.

The chain carries TRBV7-9 and TRBJ2-3; TRBD2 agrees at 14 bases. The CDR3 is 16 amino acids. Unmatched junction bases numbered 6, after V lost 5 bases and J lost 5 bases. CDR1 and CDR2 (germline): SEHNR, FQNEAQ (reference sequence). CDR3 region: CASSPGLAGAGDTQYF. Written as DNA, the CDR3 is TGTGCCAGCAGCCCGGGACTAGCGGGAGCCGGAGATACGCAGTATTTT.

As to this clone: The junction departs from the called germline gene at one end, perhaps through a read error. The rearrangement links TRBV7-7 to TRBJ2-1, with 16 bases identical to TRBD2. CDR1 and CDR2 from the germline V gene are SSHAT and FNYEAQ (reference sequence). The CDR3 totals 20 residues. In DNA form, the CDR3 reads TGTGCTAGCAGCTTAGCGGGACTAGCGGGAGGGATTGGCTCCTACAATGAGCAGTTCTTC. Translation gives CASSLAGLAGGIGSYNEQFF.

This clone was found once. V and J are TRBV6-6 and TRBJ2-3; D is possibly TRBD1 or TRBD2 (5 bases each). CDR1 is MNHNY, CDR2 SVGAGI, per germline (reference sequence). The CDR3 spans 12 residues. The V end was cut by 6 bases, the J end by 2 bases, with 6 bases between. The CDR3 DNA sequence: TGTGCCAGCAGGGGGGTCACAGATACGCAGTATTTT. This encodes CASRGVTDTQYF.

The CDR3 DNA reads TGTGCCAGCAGCTTGGCCGGTGCTAGCGGGAGGGCGTACCAAGAGACCCAGTACTTC. This translates into CASSLAGASGRAYQETQYF. The chain uses TRBV5-4 and TRBJ2-5; 12 bases line up with TRBD2. CDR3 length: 19 residues. The germline V gene has CDR1 SGHNT and CDR2 YYREEE (reference sequence). V was pared by 0 bases and J by 0 bases, with 9 bases of the junction left unmatched.

The chain links TRBV11-2 to TRBJ1-3; TRBD1 matches 8 bases. Trimming took 3 bases from V and 5 from J; bases not matched to a gene: 6. In germline, CDR1 is SGHAT, CDR2 FQNNGV. This CDR3 contains 15 residues. This CDR3 is CASSLPGQGRNTIYF. The CDR3, as DNA: TGTGCCAGCAGCTTGCCCGGACAGGGCCGAAACACCATATATTTT.

V is TRBV2 and J is TRBJ2-3; possible D gene TRBD2, 6 bases. From germline, CDR1 is SNHLY and CDR2 FYNNEI. The V end was cut by 7 bases, the J end by 2 bases, with 13 bases between. This CDR3 is 14 amino acids long. The CDR3 bases are TGTGCCAGCATAACGGGACTCGACACAGATACGCAGTATTTT. This sequence encodes CASITGLDTDTQYF.

This clone was counted a single time. The gene calls are TRBV5-4 and TRBJ1-1, with a possible D match to TRBD1 (6 bases). In germline, CDR1 is SGHNT, CDR2 YYREEE (reference sequence). The V gene lost 4 bases and the J gene lost 1 base, with 11 bases spanning the gap. This CDR3 is built from 14 residues. CDR3 nucleotide sequence: TGTGCCAGCAGCCAGGACAGTGGGAACACTGAAGCTTTCTTT. Its translation is CASSQDSGNTEAFF.

The chain recombines TRBV27 with TRBJ1-4, with 7 bases fitting TRBD1. The germline V gene encodes CDR1 MNHEY and CDR2 SMNVEV (reference sequence). The CDR3 loop spans 15 amino acids. Trimming at V came to 3 bases and at J to 7 bases, leaving 8 bases not matched to a gene. The CDR3 loop is CASSFLGGGFEKLFF. The CDR3 bases are TGTGCCAGCAGTTTTCTAGGGGGCGGGTTTGAAAAACTGTTTTTT.